This T cell receptor (beta chain) was observed in a study of regulatory T cells in long-lasting Graves disease. Notes on the study in general: Persistent patients had a count of shared public clonotypes (2,741) that exceeded that of new patients (almost 1,000).

This clonotype appeared many times. Its antigen is unknown. Time point reported: persistent/refractory GD, antithyroid drugs over 5 years with positive TRAb. The TCR library used RNA extracted from PBMCs. Construction of the TCR beta libraries employed iRepertoire HTBI primers in conjunction with Arm-PCR of CDR3 regions. TCRdb recomputed calls from the multiplex PCR reads with MiXCR, one row per CDR3 protein. The repertoire includes some 300,000 distinct CDR3 sequences, more than 20% of them detected once, and just over 55% sits in the top ten. The CDR3 is 17 amino acids. With 0 bases removed from V and 5 bases from J, the gap between germline ends came to 17 bases. Germline V gene data show CDR1 as MNHEY and CDR2 as SVGEGT.

The chain uses TRBV6-2 or TRBV6-3 and TRBJ1-5; maybe TRBD1 (5 bases). The sequencing used peripheral blood mononuclear cells (PBMCs), collected when the disease was refractory, from a patient treated with antithyroid drugs. The clonotype originates from a female donor with Graves disease. In DNA form, the CDR3 reads TGTGCCAGCAGTTACTCAGTTTCGGGACTGGAGCATCAGCCCCAGCATTTT. It translates to CASSYSVSGLEHQPQHF.